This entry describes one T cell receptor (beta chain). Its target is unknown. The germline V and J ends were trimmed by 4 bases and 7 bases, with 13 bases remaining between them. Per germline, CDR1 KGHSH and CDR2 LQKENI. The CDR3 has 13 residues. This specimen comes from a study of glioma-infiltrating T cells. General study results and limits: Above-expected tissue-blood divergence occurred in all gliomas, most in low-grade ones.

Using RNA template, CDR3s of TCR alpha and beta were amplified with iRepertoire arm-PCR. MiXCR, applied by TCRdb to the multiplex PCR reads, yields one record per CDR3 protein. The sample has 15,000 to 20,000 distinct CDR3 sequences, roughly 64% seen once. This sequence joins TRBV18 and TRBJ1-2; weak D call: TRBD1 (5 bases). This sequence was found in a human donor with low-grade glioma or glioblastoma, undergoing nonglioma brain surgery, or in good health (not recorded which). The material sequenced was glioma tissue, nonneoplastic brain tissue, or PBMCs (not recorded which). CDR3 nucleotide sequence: TGTGCCAGCTCACTGGGGGAGTCTAGTGGCTACACCTTC. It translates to CASSLGESSGYTF. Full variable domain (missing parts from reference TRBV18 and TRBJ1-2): NAGVMQNPRHLVRRRGQEARLRCSPMKGHSHVYWYRQLPEEGLKFMVYLQKENIIDESGMPKERFSAEFPKEGPSILRIQQVVRGDSAAYFCASSLGESSGYTFGSGTRLTVV.